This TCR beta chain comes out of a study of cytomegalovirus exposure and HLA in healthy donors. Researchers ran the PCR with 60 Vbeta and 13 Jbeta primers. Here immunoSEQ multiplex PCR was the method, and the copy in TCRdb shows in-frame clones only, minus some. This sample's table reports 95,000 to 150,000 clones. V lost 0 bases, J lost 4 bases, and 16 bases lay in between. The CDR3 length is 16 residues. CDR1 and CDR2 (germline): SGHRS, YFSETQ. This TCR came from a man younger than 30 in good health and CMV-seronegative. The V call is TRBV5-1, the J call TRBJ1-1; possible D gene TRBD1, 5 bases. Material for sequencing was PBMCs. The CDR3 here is CASSLEGASMGTEAFF. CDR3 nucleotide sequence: TGCGCCAGCAGCTTGGAAGGGGCTAGTATGGGCACTGAAGCTTTCTTT.